These 3 T cell receptor beta chains were sequenced from one sample in a study of cytotoxic CD8 clonotypes in ibrutinib-treated CLL (dated by TCRdb to the early 2020s). This sample's time point label indicates: progressive disease on ibrutinib. Libraries came from the immunoSEQ multiplex PCR assay. TCRdb mirrors the immuneACCESS table, restricted to in-frame sequences. Some clones are absent from its copies; in checked studies, under half trace to an unresolved V gene, and the reason for the others is unknown. Counted in this sample were about 40,000 clones; around 67% of them appeared once. Of the sample, approximately 7.6% falls within the top ten clones. Source: PBMCs, taken at disease progression, from a patient treated with ibrutinib. The receptors come from a human donor with chronic lymphocytic leukemia.

This clone is deemed medium-sized. The V gene is TRBV27, the J gene TRBJ1-1, with a tentative D call TRBD1 (5 bases). With 4 bases removed from V and 6 bases from J, the gap between germline ends came to 12 bases. CDR3 length: 13 residues. Germline-derived CDR1 and CDR2 are MNHEY and SMNVEV (reference sequence). CDR3 protein: CASSSYRQPEAFF. The CDR3 DNA sequence: TGTGCCAGCAGTTCATACAGACAGCCTGAAGCTTTCTTT.

Here the CDR3 DNA reads TGTGCCAGCAGTGGGGGACAGGGGTCGGTGAACACTGAAGCTTTCTTT. The encoded protein is CASSGGQGSVNTEAFF. The rearrangement links TRBV6-1 to TRBJ1-1, with 10 nucleotides matching TRBD1. Germline CDR1 is MNHNS and CDR2 is SASEGT. The CDR3 totals 16 residues. Trimming cost V 4 bases and J 0 bases; bases outside gene matches: 5.

This chain links TRBV7-2 with TRBJ2-1; 8 positions agree with TRBD2. This CDR3 spans 12 amino acids. CDR1 and CDR2 (germline): SGHTA, FQGNSA. The V gene end was trimmed by 5 bases and the J gene end by 12 bases; junction bases not matched to a gene: 6. The CDR3 sequence is CASSRDSGVQFF. DNA for the CDR3: TGTGCCAGCAGCCGAGATAGCGGGGTGCAGTTCTTC. Full variable domain (missing parts from reference TRBV7-2 and TRBJ2-1): GAGVSQSPSNKVTEKGKDVELRCDPISGHTALYWYRQSLGQGLEFLIYFQGNSAPDKSGLPSDRFSAERTGGSVSTLTIQRTQQEDSAVYLCASSRDSGVQFFGPGTRLTVL.